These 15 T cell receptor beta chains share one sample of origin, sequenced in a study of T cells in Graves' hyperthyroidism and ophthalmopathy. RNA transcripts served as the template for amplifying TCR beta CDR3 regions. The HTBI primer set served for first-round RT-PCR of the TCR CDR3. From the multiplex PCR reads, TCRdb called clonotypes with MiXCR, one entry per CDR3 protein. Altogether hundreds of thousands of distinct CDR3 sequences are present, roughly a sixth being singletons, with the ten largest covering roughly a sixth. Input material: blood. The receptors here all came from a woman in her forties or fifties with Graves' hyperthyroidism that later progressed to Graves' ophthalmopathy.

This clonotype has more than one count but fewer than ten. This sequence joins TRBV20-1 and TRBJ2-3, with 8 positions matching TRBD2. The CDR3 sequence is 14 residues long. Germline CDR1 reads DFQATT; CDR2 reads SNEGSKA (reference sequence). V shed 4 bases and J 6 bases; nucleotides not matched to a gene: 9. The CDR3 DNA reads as TGCAGTGCTATCGGGGGGGGCGGCCAGGATACGCAGTATTTT. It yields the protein CSAIGGGGQDTQYF.

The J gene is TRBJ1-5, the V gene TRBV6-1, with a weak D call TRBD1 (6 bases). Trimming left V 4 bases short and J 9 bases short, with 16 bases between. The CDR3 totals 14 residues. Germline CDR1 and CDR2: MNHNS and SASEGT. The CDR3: CASSASGEYLPQHF. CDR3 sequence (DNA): TGTGCCAGCAGTGCTTCAGGGGAGTATCTGCCCCAGCATTTT.

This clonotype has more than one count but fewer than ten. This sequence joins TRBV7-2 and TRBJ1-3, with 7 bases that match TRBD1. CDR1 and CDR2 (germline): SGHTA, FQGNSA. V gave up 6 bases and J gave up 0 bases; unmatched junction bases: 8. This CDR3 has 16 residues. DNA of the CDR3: TGTGCCAGCAGGCCCAGGGGGTCCAACTCTGGAAACACCATATATTTT. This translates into CASRPRGSNSGNTIYF.

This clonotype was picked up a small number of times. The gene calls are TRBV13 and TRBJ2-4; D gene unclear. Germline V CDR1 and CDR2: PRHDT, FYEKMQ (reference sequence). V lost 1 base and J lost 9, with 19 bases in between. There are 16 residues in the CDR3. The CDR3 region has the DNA TGTGCCAGCAGCTTAGTAGGCTTAAGCCTAACGGGCATTCAGTACTTC. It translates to CASSLVGLSLTGIQYF.

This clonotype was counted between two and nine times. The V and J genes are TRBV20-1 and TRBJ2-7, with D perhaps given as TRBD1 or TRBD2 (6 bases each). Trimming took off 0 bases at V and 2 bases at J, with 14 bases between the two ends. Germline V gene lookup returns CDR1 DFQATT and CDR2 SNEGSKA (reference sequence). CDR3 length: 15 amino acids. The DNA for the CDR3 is TGCAGTGCTAGAGATCGGGTGGAGGGGGCCTACGAGCAGTACTTC. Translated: CSARDRVEGAYEQYF.

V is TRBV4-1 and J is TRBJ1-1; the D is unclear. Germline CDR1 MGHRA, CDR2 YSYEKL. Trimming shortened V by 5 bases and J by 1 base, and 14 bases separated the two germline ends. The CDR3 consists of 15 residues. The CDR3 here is CASSTRRGANTEAFF. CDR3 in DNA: TGCGCCAGCAGCACCCGGCGTGGCGCGAACACTGAAGCTTTCTTT.

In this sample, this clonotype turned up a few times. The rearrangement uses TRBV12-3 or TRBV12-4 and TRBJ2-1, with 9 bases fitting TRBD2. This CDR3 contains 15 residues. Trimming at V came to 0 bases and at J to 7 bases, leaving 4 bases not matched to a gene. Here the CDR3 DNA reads TGTGCCAGCAGTTTAGCGCCAGGACTAGCGAATGAGCAGTTCTTC. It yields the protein CASSLAPGLANEQFF.

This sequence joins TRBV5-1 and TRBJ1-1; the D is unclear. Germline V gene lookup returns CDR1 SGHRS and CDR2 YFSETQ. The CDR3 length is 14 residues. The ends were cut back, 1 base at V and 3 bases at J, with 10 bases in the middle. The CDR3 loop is CASSLRARDTEAFF. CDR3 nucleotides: TGCGCCAGCAGCTTGCGGGCGCGGGACACTGAAGCTTTCTTT.

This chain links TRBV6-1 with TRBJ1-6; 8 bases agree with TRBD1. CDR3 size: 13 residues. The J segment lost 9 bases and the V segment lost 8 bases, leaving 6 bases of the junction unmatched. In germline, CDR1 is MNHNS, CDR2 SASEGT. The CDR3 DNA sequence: TGTGCCAGCGCCTTGGACAGGGCTTCACCCCTCCACTTT. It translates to CASALDRASPLHF.

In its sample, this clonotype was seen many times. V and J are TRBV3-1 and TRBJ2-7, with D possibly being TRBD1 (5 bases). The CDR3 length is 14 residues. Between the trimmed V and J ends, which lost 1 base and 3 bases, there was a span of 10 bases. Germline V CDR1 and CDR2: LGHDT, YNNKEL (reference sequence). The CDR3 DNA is TGTGCCAGCAGCCAAGTTGACAGCTTCTACGAGCAGTACTTC. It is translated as CASSQVDSFYEQYF.

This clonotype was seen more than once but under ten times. The DNA for the CDR3 is TGTGCCATCAGTGAAAGGGGGGTAGATGAAAAACTGTTTTTT. Translation gives CAISERGVDEKLFF. The chain has TRBV10-3 and TRBJ1-4; D might be TRBD1 (6 bases). Trimming left V 3 bases short and J 6 bases short, with 11 bases between. Germline loops: CDR1 ENHRY, CDR2 SYGVKD. This CDR3 region has 14 residues.

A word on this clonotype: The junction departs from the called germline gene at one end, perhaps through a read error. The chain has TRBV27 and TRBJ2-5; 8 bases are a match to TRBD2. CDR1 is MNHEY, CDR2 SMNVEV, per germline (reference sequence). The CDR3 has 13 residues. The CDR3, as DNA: TGTGCCAGCAGTGGAAGCGGGAGCGAGACCCAGCACTTC. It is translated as CASSGSGSETQHF.

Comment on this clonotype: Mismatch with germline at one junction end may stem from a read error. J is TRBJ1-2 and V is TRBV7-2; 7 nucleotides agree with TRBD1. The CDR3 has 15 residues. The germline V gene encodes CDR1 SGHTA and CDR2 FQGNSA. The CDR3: CASNLVGTDYYGYTF. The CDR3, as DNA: TGTGCCAGCAACTTAGTCGGGACAGATTATTATGGCTACACCTTC.

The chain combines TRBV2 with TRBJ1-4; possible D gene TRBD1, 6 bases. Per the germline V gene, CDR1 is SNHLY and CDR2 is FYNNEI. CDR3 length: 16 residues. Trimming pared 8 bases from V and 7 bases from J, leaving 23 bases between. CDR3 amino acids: CASPPRGARGFEKLFF. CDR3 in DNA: TGTGCCAGCCCCCCCCGGGGGGCCAGGGGTTTTGAAAAACTGTTTTTT.

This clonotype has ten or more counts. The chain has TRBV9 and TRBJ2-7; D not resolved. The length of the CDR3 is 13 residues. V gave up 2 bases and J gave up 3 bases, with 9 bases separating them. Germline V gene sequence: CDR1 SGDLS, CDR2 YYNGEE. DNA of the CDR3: TGTGCCAGCAGCGTCGACGTAAGCTACGAGCAGTACTTC. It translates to CASSVDVSYEQYF.